These 24 T cell receptor beta chains were all obtained from the same sample, sequenced in a study of stem cell transplantation in POMP-related autoinflammatory disease (dated by TCRdb to the early 2020s). The sample's time point label, in plain terms: after hematopoietic stem cell transplant. Receptor amplification or capture employed the immunoSEQ multiplex PCR assay. Here the immuneACCESS table is served through TCRdb, limited to in-frame sequences with V and J called. Missing clones are a known gap in these copies; in checked studies unresolved V genes cover under half, and the rest lacks a known reason. The sample table lists roughly 68,000 clones, approximately 90% of them with a count of one. The ten largest clones represent about 0.66% of the sample. The source was CD4+ T cells from PBMCs, collected after stem cell transplantation. These receptors were obtained from a human patient with POMP-related autoinflammation and immune dysregulation (PRAID). After a transplant, some T cells may be of graft donor origin.

This clone was seen only once. V is TRBV7-8 and J is TRBJ2-3; unclear D gene. Trimming cost V 3 bases and J 2 bases, with 15 bases left between them. CDR1 and CDR2 (germline): SGHVS, FQNEAQ. The CDR3 is 16 residues long. CDR3 nucleotide sequence: TGTGCCAGCAGCTTCACAAGTACAAGCCACACAGATACGCAGTATTTT. Translating gives CASSFTSTSHTDTQYF. The whole variable domain, filled in from reference TRBV7-8 and TRBJ2-3, reads GAGVSQSPRYKVAKRGQDVALRCDPISGHVSLFWYQQALGQGPEFLTYFQNEAQLDKSGLPSDRFFAERPEGSVSTLKIQRTQQEDSAVYLCASSFTSTSHTDTQYFGPGTRLTVL.

This clone was seen only once. The chain employs TRBV19 and TRBJ2-2; the D gene is possibly TRBD2 (7 bases). Germline assignment: CDR1 LNHDA and CDR2 SQIVND (reference sequence). The V gene lost 7 bases and the J gene lost 5 bases, with 20 bases spanning the gap. CDR3 length equals 16 residues. The CDR3 region is CASTLRGGDGTGELFF. The CDR3 DNA is TGTGCCAGTACCCTCCGAGGGGGGGATGGGACCGGGGAGCTGTTTTTT.

The chain uses TRBV15 and TRBJ1-2, with 8 nucleotides matching TRBD1. The CDR3 covers 16 residues. CDR1 LNHNV and CDR2 YYDKDF come from the germline V gene (reference sequence). V was pared by 4 bases and J by 4 bases, with 11 bases of the junction left unmatched. The CDR3 DNA reads as TGTGCCACCAGCAAAGACAGGGGCCCTATCGGCTATGGCTACACCTTC. It is translated as CATSKDRGPIGYGYTF.

The chain recombines TRBV27 with TRBJ2-7; 8 nucleotides line up with TRBD1. CDR1 is MNHEY, CDR2 SMNVEV, per germline (reference sequence). This CDR3 comprises 15 residues. V shed 7 bases and J 1 base; nucleotides not matched to a gene: 9. CDR3 nucleotide sequence: TGTGCCAGCATAAGGCGCAGACAGGGGTCCTACGAGCAGTACTTC. This codes for CASIRRRQGSYEQYF.

The rearrangement uses TRBV5-4 and TRBJ2-6; 7 bases line up with TRBD1. Germline V lookup: CDR1 SGHNT, CDR2 YYREEE (reference sequence). V gave up 0 bases and J gave up 0 bases; unmatched junction bases: 12. This CDR3 contains 20 residues. In DNA form, the CDR3 reads TGTGCCAGCAGCTTGGAGGCAGGGGGTTGGGGATACTCTGGGGCCAACGTCCTGACTTTC. The encoded protein is CASSLEAGGWGYSGANVLTF.

The chain uses TRBV7-9 and TRBJ2-3; 8 bases line up with TRBD1. Germline CDR1 reads SEHNR; CDR2 reads FQNEAQ (reference sequence). The CDR3 is 16 residues long. With 1 base clipped from V and 0 bases from J, the junction kept 3 bases outside the gene matches. The CDR3 protein is CASSLGRTGSTDTQYF. Here the CDR3 DNA reads TGTGCCAGCAGCTTAGGTCGGACAGGGAGCACAGATACGCAGTATTTT. The variable domain in full, completed from reference TRBV7-9 and TRBJ2-3, reads DTGVSQNPRHKITKRGQNVTFRCDPISEHNRLYWYRQTLGQGPEFLTYFQNEAQLEKSRLLSDRFSAERPKGSFSTLEIQRTEQGDSAMYLCASSLGRTGSTDTQYFGPGTRLTVL.

V usage is TRBV2 and J usage is TRBJ1-1, with 7 bases aligning to TRBD1. The germline CDR1 and CDR2 sequences are SNHLY and FYNNEI. V lost 6 bases to trimming and J lost 1 base; unmatched junction nucleotides: 5. CDR3 length: 14 residues. The CDR3 nucleotides are TGTGCCAGCAGCTCGGACAGGAAGAACACTGAAGCTTTCTTT. The encoded protein is CASSSDRKNTEAFF.

The rearrangement joins TRBV10-3 to TRBJ2-7; D not certain. Trimming took 2 bases from V and 5 from J, leaving 10 bases between them. The CDR3 has 13 amino acids. The germline V gene has CDR1 ENHRY and CDR2 SYGVKD. CDR3 sequence: CAISETLSHEQYF. The CDR3 DNA reads as TGTGCCATCAGTGAGACTTTATCTCACGAGCAGTACTTC.

The gene calls are TRBV7-9 and TRBJ2-1; 12 bases fit TRBD2. Germline values: CDR1 SEHNR, CDR2 FQNEAQ (reference sequence). The CDR3 totals 15 residues. Trimming removed 3 bases from V and 9 bases from J; junction bases left unmatched: 6. In nucleotides, the CDR3 is TGTGCCAGCAGCTTTGGACTAGCGGGAATGGCTGAGCAGTTCTTC. This translates into CASSFGLAGMAEQFF. The full variable domain, completed using reference TRBV7-9 and TRBJ2-1, is DTGVSQNPRHKITKRGQNVTFRCDPISEHNRLYWYRQTLGQGPEFLTYFQNEAQLEKSRLLSDRFSAERPKGSFSTLEIQRTEQGDSAMYLCASSFGLAGMAEQFFGPGTRLTVL.

The J gene is TRBJ1-2, the V gene TRBV29-1; 8 bases align to TRBD1. Germline CDR1 and CDR2: SQVTM and ANQGSEA. This CDR3 is 13 amino acids long. J was trimmed by 4 bases and V by 6 bases; bases with no gene match: 7. CDR3 DNA sequence: TGCAGCGTGAAACGACAGGGGACCTATGGCTACACCTTC. It codes for CSVKRQGTYGYTF.

This chain links TRBV2 with TRBJ1-4; 8 nucleotides line up with TRBD1. J gave up 7 bases and V 5 bases, and 9 bases lay outside the gene matches. The CDR3 has 15 residues. Germline lookup yields CDR1 SNHLY and CDR2 FYNNEI. The CDR3 here is CASSSGQGDGEKLFF. In DNA, the CDR3 is TGTGCCAGCAGTTCTGGACAGGGCGATGGTGAAAAACTGTTTTTT.

The rearrangement links TRBV28 to TRBJ1-1; D may be TRBD1 (6 bases). The length of the CDR3 is 15 residues. The germline gives CDR1 MDHEN, CDR2 SYDVKM. Between the trimmed V and J ends, which lost 7 bases and 4 bases, there was a span of 19 bases. Written as DNA, the CDR3 is TGTGCCAGCACCATCAGGGTCAGGGGTTTCACTGAAGCTTTCTTT. This sequence encodes CASTIRVRGFTEAFF.

This clone was picked up one time. The chain couples TRBV9 to TRBJ1-6; no definite D call. This CDR3 contains 15 residues. Trimming removed 4 bases at V and 0 bases at J, with 8 bases between. Germline assignment: CDR1 SGDLS and CDR2 YYNGEE. The CDR3 reads CASSSRSSYNSPLHF. The CDR3 DNA is TGTGCCAGCAGCTCTCGTAGCTCCTATAATTCACCCCTCCACTTT.

Here the CDR3 DNA reads TGTGCCAGCAGTTTATTAGCCACTGGAAACACCATATATTTT. It specifies CASSLLATGNTIYF. This chain joins TRBV28 and TRBJ1-3, with no clear D. The V end lost 1 base, the J end lost 2 bases, and 6 bases lay between the germline ends. The CDR3 has 14 residues. The germline V gene encodes CDR1 MDHEN and CDR2 SYDVKM.

In its sample, this clone was seen a few times. The chain recombines TRBV6-4 with TRBJ2-7, with D possibly matching TRBD1 (5 bases). CDR1 MRHNA and CDR2 SNTAGT come from the germline V gene. The V end lost 1 base, the J end lost 3 bases, and 7 bases lay between the germline ends. The CDR3 runs 13 residues. CDR3 nucleotides: TGTGCCAGCAGTGACTGGGGCAACTACGAGCAGTACGTC. It translates to CASSDWGNYEQYV.

The V call is TRBV19, the J call TRBJ1-2, with D perhaps TRBD1 (5 bases). Trimming removed 5 bases from V and 4 bases from J, with 14 bases in between. The CDR3 covers 14 residues. Germline V CDR1 and CDR2: LNHDA, SQIVND (reference sequence). CDR3 loop: CASSQLTAPYGYTF. CDR3 nucleotide sequence: TGTGCCAGTAGTCAATTGACAGCTCCCTATGGCTACACCTTC.

The chain carries TRBV27 and TRBJ1-3, with D perhaps TRBD1 (6 bases). Per germline, CDR1 MNHEY and CDR2 SMNVEV (reference sequence). The CDR3 sequence is 14 residues long. V dropped 6 bases and J dropped 0 bases, with 9 bases sitting between them. The CDR3 reads CASSRGPSGNTIYF. DNA of the CDR3: TGTGCCAGCAGCCGGGGGCCCTCTGGAAACACCATATATTTT.

J is TRBJ2-2 and V is TRBV12-5, with 12 bases that match TRBD2. Germline CDR1 reads LGHNT; CDR2 reads FRNRAP. Trimming cost V 0 bases and J 7 bases; bases outside gene matches: 3. This CDR3 is built from 16 residues. Here the CDR3 DNA reads TGTGCTAGTGGTTTGGTAGGACTAGCGGGAAACGGGGAGCTGTTTTTT. It encodes CASGLVGLAGNGELFF.

The chain recombines TRBV2 with TRBJ2-2; 8 bases fit TRBD2. The germline CDR1 and CDR2 sequences are SNHLY and FYNNEI. The CDR3 is 14 residues long. V trimming: 2 bases; J trimming: 13 bases; junction bases outside the gene matches: 9. The DNA for the CDR3 is TGTGCCAGCAGTGAAATCGTAGCGGGGTGGGGGCTGTTTTTT. It yields the protein CASSEIVAGWGLFF.

This chain joins TRBV6-1 and TRBJ1-5; D is uncertain. Trimming removed 3 bases from V and 4 bases from J, with 7 bases in between. Germline values: CDR1 MNHNS, CDR2 SASEGT. This CDR3 has 13 amino acids. CDR3 DNA sequence: TGTGCCAGCAGTGAGGAGAGAAATCAGCCCCAGCATTTT. Translation: CASSEERNQPQHF.

The chain links TRBV4-2 to TRBJ2-5; perhaps D is TRBD1 or TRBD2 (5 bases each). The CDR3 extends over 14 amino acids. V lost 2 bases and J 5 bases, leaving 12 bases between the germline ends. Germline-derived CDR1 and CDR2 are LGHNA and YNFKEQ. CDR3 amino acids: CASSQHLGDETQYF. DNA for the CDR3: TGTGCCAGCAGCCAACATTTAGGGGACGAGACCCAGTACTTC.

Comment on this clone: Other DNA sequences in the same sample also yield this CDR3. V usage is TRBV5-4 and J usage is TRBJ1-5; D ambiguous. The CDR3 spans 13 residues. Germline CDR1 reads SGHNT; CDR2 reads YYREEE (reference sequence). V lost 0 bases, J lost 2 bases, and 3 bases lay in between. Here the CDR3 reads CASSLDGNQPQHF. The CDR3 nucleotides are TGTGCCAGCAGCTTGGACGGCAATCAGCCCCAGCATTTT.

The V and J genes are TRBV10-3 and TRBJ1-4; D might be TRBD1 (5 bases). Trimming cost V 2 bases and J 10 bases, with 5 bases left between them. CDR3 length: 11 amino acids. CDR1 and CDR2 (germline): ENHRY, SYGVKD. The chain's CDR3 is CAISEGGKLFF. The CDR3 region has the DNA TGTGCCATCAGTGAGGGGGGAAAACTGTTTTTT.

This rearrangement joins TRBV28 to TRBJ2-1; 8 bases match TRBD2. V was clipped by 0 bases and J by 7 bases; unmatched bases: 17. This CDR3 is 19 amino acids long. The germline V gene encodes CDR1 MDHEN and CDR2 SYDVKM. CDR3 amino acids: CASSLWTFSGGTLGNEQFF. The DNA for the CDR3 is TGTGCCAGCAGTTTATGGACTTTCAGCGGGGGTACCTTGGGGAATGAGCAGTTCTTC.